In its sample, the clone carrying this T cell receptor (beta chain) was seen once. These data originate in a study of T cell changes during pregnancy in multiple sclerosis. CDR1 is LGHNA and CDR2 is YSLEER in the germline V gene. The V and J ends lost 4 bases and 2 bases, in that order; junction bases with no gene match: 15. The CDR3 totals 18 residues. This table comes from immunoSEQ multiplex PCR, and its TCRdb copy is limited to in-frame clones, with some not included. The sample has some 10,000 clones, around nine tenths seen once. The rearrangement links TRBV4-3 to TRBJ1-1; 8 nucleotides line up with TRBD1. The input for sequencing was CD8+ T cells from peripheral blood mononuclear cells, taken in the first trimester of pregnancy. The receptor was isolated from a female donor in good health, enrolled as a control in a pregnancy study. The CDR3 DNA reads TGCGCCAGCAGCCCAAGCGGACAGGGTGGCGCCCATAACACTGAAGCTTTCTTT. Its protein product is CASSPSGQGGAHNTEAFF.